These T cell receptor beta chains were read from a single sample in a study of cytomegalovirus exposure and HLA in healthy donors. The table came from immunoSEQ multiplex PCR; TCRdb's copy has only in-frame clones and leaves some out. Of 95,000 to 150,000 clones listed, roughly 75% are singletons. The sequenced sample was PBMCs. These receptors originate from a female donor in good health and CMV-seronegative. Each CDR3 is given with its conserved first and last residue. D genes are given only for firm matches. A row's size may be missing; if present it is once, few, many or a size class.

d_gene	j_gene	abundance	v_gene	CDR3aa	CDR3nt
.	TRBJ2-7	.	TRBV5-1	CASSFVGGDRSIPNYEQYF	TGCGCCAGCAGCTTCGTCGGGGGGGACAGATCGATACCAAACTACGAGCAGTACTTC
TRBD1	TRBJ1-1	.	TRBV7-9	CASSIRQGGEAFF	TGTGCCAGCAGCATCCGACAGGGGGGTGAAGCTTTCTTT
.	TRBJ2-1	.	TRBV27	CASSQGLTYNEQFF	TGTGCCAGCAGTCAAGGACTAACTTACAATGAGCAGTTCTTC
.	TRBJ1-6	.	TRBV6-6	CASRTTGLNSPLHF	TGTGCCAGCAGAACGACAGGCCTTAATTCACCCCTCCACTTT
.	TRBJ1-2	.	TRBV7-9	CASSSPDRTANYGYTF	TGTGCCAGCAGCTCACCCGACAGGACTGCTAACTATGGCTACACCTTC
TRBD2	TRBJ2-4	.	TRBV10-2	CASNGGVAKNIQYF	TGCGCCAGCAATGGGGGGGTGGCCAAAAACATTCAGTACTTC
TRBD1	TRBJ1-2	.	TRBV6-5	CASSYSYGTGFAGYTF	TGTGCCAGCAGTTACTCCTACGGGACAGGGTTCGCCGGCTACACCTTC
.	TRBJ2-5	.	TRBV9	CASSVEGDATETQYF	TGTGCCAGCAGCGTAGAGGGGGACGCGACAGAGACCCAGTACTTC
TRBD1	TRBJ2-5	.	TRBV2	CASSGRGPEETQYF	TGTGCCAGCAGTGGCAGGGGGCCTGAAGAGACCCAGTACTTC
TRBD1	TRBJ2-2	.	TRBV27	CATMTMWTGGENTGELFF	TGTGCCACTATGACTATGTGGACAGGGGGGGAAAACACCGGGGAGCTGTTTTTT
TRBD2	TRBJ2-6	.	TRBV27	CASSLWAPGGLAGGLSGANVLTF	TGTGCCAGCAGTTTATGGGCACCCGGAGGGCTAGCGGGAGGGTTGTCTGGGGCCAACGTCCTGACTTTC
TRBD1	TRBJ1-1	.	TRBV18	CASSADRANTEAFF	TGTGCCAGCTCGGCGGACAGGGCGAACACTGAAGCTTTCTTT
TRBD1	TRBJ1-1	.	TRBV10-3	CAISAPGGNTEAFF	TGTGCCATCAGTGCCCCAGGGGGGAACACTGAAGCTTTCTTT
.	TRBJ2-7	.	TRBV21-1	CASSLQLEQYF	TGTGCCAGCAGCCTTCAGTTGGAGCAGTACTTC
.	TRBJ1-1	.	TRBV9	CASSYSGGPNTEAFF	TGTGCCAGCAGTTATTCCGGGGGGCCGAACACTGAAGCTTTCTTT
.	TRBJ2-7	.	TRBV6-1	CASSENRAVNEQYF	TGTGCCAGCAGTGAGAACAGGGCGGTGAACGAGCAGTACTTC
.	TRBJ1-2	once	TRBV5-6	CASSLNRLPNGYTF	TGTGCCAGCAGCTTGAACAGGTTACCTAATGGCTACACCTTC
.	TRBJ2-1	.	TRBV5-8	CASSLGQATYNEQFF	TGTGCCAGCAGCTTGGGCCAGGCCACCTACAATGAGCAGTTCTTC
TRBD1	TRBJ2-1	.	TRBV6-1	CASSEWWTGYSYNEQFF	TGTGCCAGCAGTGAATGGTGGACAGGCTACTCCTACAATGAGCAGTTCTTC
TRBD2	TRBJ2-1	.	TRBV4-2	CASSRGRASSNEQFF	TGTGCCAGCAGCCGCGGGAGGGCATCATCCAATGAGCAGTTCTTC
TRBD2	TRBJ2-3	.	TRBV7-6	CASSLGTSGGSTDTQYF	TGTGCCAGCAGCTTAGGGACTAGCGGGGGGAGCACAGATACGCAGTATTTT
.	TRBJ2-7	.	TRBV7-9	CASTSGRRNEQYF	TGTGCCAGCACCTCTGGACGGAGGAACGAGCAGTACTTC
TRBD2	TRBJ2-1	.	TRBV9	CASSVGGGSYNEQFF	TGTGCCAGCAGCGTAGGGGGGGGGTCCTACAATGAGCAGTTCTTC
.	TRBJ2-4	.	TRBV7-8	CASSPLGNLSPKNSQYF	TGTGCCAGCAGCCCTCTGGGCAATTTAAGTCCCAAAAACAGTCAGTACTTC
.	TRBJ1-1	.	TRBV5-1	CASSLGQNEAFF	TGCGCCAGCAGCTTGGGACAGAATGAAGCTTTCTTT
TRBD2	TRBJ2-1	.	TRBV5-4	CASSLLAGGQQEQFF	TGTGCCAGCAGCTTGCTAGCGGGAGGGCAACAAGAGCAGTTCTTC
.	TRBJ1-5	.	TRBV30	CAWSAGTLNSNQPQHF	TGTGCCTGGAGCGCCGGGACATTAAATAGCAATCAGCCCCAGCATTTT
.	TRBJ2-3	once	TRBV2	CASSPQGLGTDTQYF	TGTGCCAGCAGTCCACAGGGTTTGGGTACAGATACGCAGTATTTT
TRBD2	TRBJ2-3	few	TRBV10-1	CASSAGGGSDTQYF	TGCGCCAGCAGTGCTGGCGGGGGAAGCGATACGCAGTATTTT
.	TRBJ2-7	.	TRBV6-5	CASSYRTHVIYEQYF	TGTGCCAGCAGTTATCGGACTCACGTTATCTACGAGCAGTACTTC
.	TRBJ2-1	.	TRBV14	CASSQEGRGPLYNEQFF	TGTGCCAGCAGCCAAGAGGGGCGGGGACCTTTATACAATGAGCAGTTCTTC
.	TRBJ2-7	few	TRBV7-9	CATKTENSYEQYF	TGTGCCACAAAGACTGAGAACTCCTACGAGCAGTACTTC
.	TRBJ2-7	.	TRBV5-1	CASSLAGGRQYF	TGCGCCAGCAGCTTGGCCGGGGGGCGGCAGTACTTC
.	TRBJ2-5	few	TRBV6-1	CASSEYRQETQYF	TGTGCCAGCAGTGAATACAGACAAGAGACCCAGTACTTC
TRBD2	TRBJ2-1	.	TRBV4-1	CASRQAGGQNEQFF	TGCGCCAGCAGACAAGCGGGGGGGCAGAATGAGCAGTTCTTC
TRBD2	TRBJ2-1	.	TRBV11-2	CARWDRGLAGAYNEQFF	TGTGCCAGGTGGGACAGGGGACTAGCGGGGGCCTACAATGAGCAGTTCTTC
.	TRBJ2-1	.	TRBV18	CASSPPRGQYSLFSYNEQFF	TGTGCCAGCTCACCACCGCGCGGACAGTATTCTTTATTTTCCTACAATGAGCAGTTCTTC
.	TRBJ1-5	.	TRBV27	CASEITPKAPQHF	TGTGCCAGCGAAATAACCCCCAAAGCGCCCCAGCATTTT
TRBD1	TRBJ1-2	.	TRBV2	CASRQGPGMNYGYTF	TGTGCCAGCCGACAGGGGCCGGGGATGAACTATGGCTACACCTTC
TRBD2	TRBJ2-1	.	TRBV11-2	CASSLTAGGRYNEQFF	TGTGCCAGCAGCTTAACAGCGGGAGGGCGTTACAATGAGCAGTTCTTC
.	TRBJ2-3	.	TRBV28	CASNEDSTDTQYF	TGTGCCAGCAACGAGGATAGCACAGATACGCAGTATTTT
TRBD2	TRBJ2-7	.	TRBV25-1	CASSSGTSGRALYEQYF	TGTGCCAGCAGCTCAGGGACTAGCGGGAGAGCGCTCTACGAGCAGTACTTC
TRBD2	TRBJ2-4	.	TRBV5-8	CATLAELAKNSQYF	TGTGCCACCCTAGCGGAACTAGCCAAAAACAGTCAGTACTTC
.	TRBJ2-6	.	TRBV9	CASSVGEGGPYFDGANVLTF	TGTGCCAGCAGCGTAGGTGAGGGAGGCCCCTATTTTGATGGGGCCAACGTCCTGACTTTC
TRBD1	TRBJ2-1	.	TRBV2	CASSPTGNEQFF	TGTGCCAGCAGTCCGACAGGGAATGAGCAGTTCTTC
TRBD1	TRBJ1-6	.	TRBV2	CASSKDRGVNSPLHF	TGTGCCAGCAGTAAAGACAGGGGTGTGAATTCACCCCTCCACTTT
.	TRBJ2-1	few	TRBV7-3	CASSLLRGSYNEQFF	TGTGCCAGCAGCTTACTTCGGGGTTCCTACAATGAGCAGTTCTTC
TRBD1	TRBJ1-1	once	TRBV2	CASRENRGNTEAFF	TGTGCCAGCAGAGAAAACAGGGGGAACACTGAAGCTTTCTTT
.	TRBJ2-7	.	TRBV5-8	CASSSDLRSSYEQYF	TGTGCCAGCAGCTCGGACTTAAGGAGCTCCTACGAGCAGTACTTC